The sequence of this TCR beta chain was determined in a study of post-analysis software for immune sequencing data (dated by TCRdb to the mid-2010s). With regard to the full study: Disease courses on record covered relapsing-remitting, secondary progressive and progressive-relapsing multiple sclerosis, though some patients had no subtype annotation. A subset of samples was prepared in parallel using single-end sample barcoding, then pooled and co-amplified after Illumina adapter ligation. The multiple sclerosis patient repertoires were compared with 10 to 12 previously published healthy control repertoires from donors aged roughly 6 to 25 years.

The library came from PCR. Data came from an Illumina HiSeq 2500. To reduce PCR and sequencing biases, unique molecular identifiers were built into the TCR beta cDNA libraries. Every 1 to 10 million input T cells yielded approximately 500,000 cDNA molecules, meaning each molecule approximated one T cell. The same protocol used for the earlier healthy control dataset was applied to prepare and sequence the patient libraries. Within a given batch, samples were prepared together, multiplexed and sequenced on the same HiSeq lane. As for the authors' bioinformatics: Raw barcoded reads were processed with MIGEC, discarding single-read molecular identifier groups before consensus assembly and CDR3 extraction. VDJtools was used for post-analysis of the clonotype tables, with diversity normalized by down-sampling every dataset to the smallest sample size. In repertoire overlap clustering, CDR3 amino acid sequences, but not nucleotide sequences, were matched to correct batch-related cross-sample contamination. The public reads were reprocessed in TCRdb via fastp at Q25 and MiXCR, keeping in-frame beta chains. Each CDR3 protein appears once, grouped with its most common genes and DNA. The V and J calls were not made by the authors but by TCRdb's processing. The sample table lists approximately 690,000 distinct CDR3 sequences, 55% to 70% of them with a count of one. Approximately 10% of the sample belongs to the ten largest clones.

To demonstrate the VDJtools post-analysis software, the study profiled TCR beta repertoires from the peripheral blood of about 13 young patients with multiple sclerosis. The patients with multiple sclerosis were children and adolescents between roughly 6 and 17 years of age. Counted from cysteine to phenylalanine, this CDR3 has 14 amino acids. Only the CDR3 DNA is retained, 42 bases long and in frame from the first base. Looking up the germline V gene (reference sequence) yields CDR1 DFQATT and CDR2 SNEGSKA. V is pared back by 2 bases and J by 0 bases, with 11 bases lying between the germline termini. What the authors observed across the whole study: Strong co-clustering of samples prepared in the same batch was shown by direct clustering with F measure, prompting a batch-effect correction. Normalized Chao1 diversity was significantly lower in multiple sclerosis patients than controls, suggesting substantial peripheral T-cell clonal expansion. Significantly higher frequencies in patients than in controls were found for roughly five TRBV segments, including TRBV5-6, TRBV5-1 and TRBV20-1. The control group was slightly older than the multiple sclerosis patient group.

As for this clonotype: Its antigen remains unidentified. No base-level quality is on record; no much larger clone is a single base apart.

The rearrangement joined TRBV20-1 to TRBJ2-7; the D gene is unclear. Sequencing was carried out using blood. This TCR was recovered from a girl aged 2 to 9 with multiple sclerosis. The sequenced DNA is TGCAGTGCTAGATGGCAGGCTCCCTCCTACGAGCAGTACTTC. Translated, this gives CSARWQAPSYEQYF.